This passage covers 32 T cell receptor beta chains from one sample sequenced in a study of tumour-infiltrating T cells in Burkitt lymphoma. The method was immunoSEQ multiplex PCR; TCRdb's version includes in-frame clones alone and lacks a portion of them. This table has some 4,600 clones, 80% to 90% appearing once. Sequenced: tumor tissue. The receptors originated from a human donor with diffuse large B-cell lymphoma. Some clones in this sample may be carry-over from other donors' samples.

This clone was seen a single time. The chain recombines TRBV6-1 with TRBJ2-3, with 7 bases lining up with TRBD2. Germline trimming cut 2 bases from V and 5 bases from J; bases unmatched to any gene: 13. The germline CDR1 and CDR2 sequences are MNHNS and SASEGT. The CDR3 consists of 17 residues. CDR3 DNA sequence: TGTGCCAGCAGTGAAATTAGGGCGGGAGTTGATGAAGATACGCAGTATTTT. It specifies CASSEIRAGVDEDTQYF.

The CDR3 DNA reads as TGTGCCAGCTCACTAGGACAGGAGGGAACTGAAGCTTTCTTT. Protein: CASSLGQEGTEAFF. The chain has TRBV18 and TRBJ1-1; 7 nucleotides align to TRBD1. With V trimmed by 4 bases and J by 5 bases, 7 bases remained unmatched. Germline V CDR1 and CDR2: KGHSH, LQKENI. The CDR3 has 14 residues.

The chain employs TRBV6-4 and TRBJ2-3; D uncertain. The CDR3 has 15 amino acids. In germline, CDR1 is MRHNA, CDR2 SNTAGT. Trimming stripped 0 bases from V and 6 bases from J, with 13 bases between. CDR3 amino acids: CASSDSGLKADTQYF. CDR3 nucleotide sequence: TGTGCCAGCAGTGACTCGGGTCTTAAGGCCGATACGCAGTATTTT.

This chain connects TRBV19 to TRBJ1-6; D gene uncertain. V was cut by 5 bases and J by 1 base, with 9 bases left in between. Germline assignment: CDR1 LNHDA and CDR2 SQIVND (reference sequence). The CDR3 is 15 amino acids. CDR3 DNA: TGTGCCAGTAGTCGGGCTGATTCCTATAATTCACCCCTCCACTTT. The encoded protein is CASSRADSYNSPLHF.

The rearrangement joins TRBV6-5 to TRBJ1-3; no clear D. The CDR3 loop spans 15 amino acids. Trimming pared 2 bases from V and 0 bases from J, leaving 8 bases between. Germline V lookup: CDR1 MNHEY, CDR2 SVGAGI. The CDR3 sequence is CASSYGLSSGNTIYF. CDR3 DNA sequence: TGTGCCAGCAGTTACGGGTTGAGCTCTGGAAACACCATATATTTT.

The chain recombines TRBV6-1 with TRBJ2-6, with D possibly matching TRBD1 (6 bases). Germline assignment: CDR1 MNHNS and CDR2 SASEGT. CDR3 length equals 15 residues. V shed 7 bases and J shed 0 bases, with 10 bases lying between them. CDR3 in amino acids: CASINRASGANVLTF. The DNA of the CDR3 is TGTGCCAGCATCAACAGGGCCTCTGGGGCCAACGTCCTGACTTTC.

The rearrangement uses TRBV7-6 and TRBJ2-6, with D tentatively TRBD1 (6 bases). Trimming shortened V by 1 base and J by 0 bases, and 10 bases separated the two germline ends. Germline V gene data show CDR1 as SGHVS and CDR2 as FNYEAQ. This CDR3 spans 17 amino acids. The CDR3 reads CASSLVQGSSGANVLTF. The CDR3 nucleotides read TGTGCCAGCAGCTTAGTTCAGGGGAGCTCTGGGGCCAACGTCCTGACTTTC.

The chain has TRBV5-1 and TRBJ2-3; 7 nucleotides agree with TRBD2. Germline values: CDR1 SGHRS, CDR2 YFSETQ. CDR3 length: 15 amino acids. The junction had 5 bases not matched to a gene; V was cut back by 0 bases and J by 4 bases. The CDR3, as DNA: TGCGCCAGCAGCTTGGGACAGCGGGACCCAGATACGCAGTATTTT. Its translation: CASSLGQRDPDTQYF.

This chain uses TRBV5-4 with TRBJ1-1, with no clear D. Trimming left V 3 bases short and J 3 bases short, with 9 bases between. Germline V gene sequence: CDR1 SGHNT, CDR2 YYREEE (reference sequence). The CDR3 contains 13 residues. CDR3 sequence (DNA): TGTGCCAGCAGCTCGCACCCCGACACTGAAGCTTTCTTT. It specifies CASSSHPDTEAFF. Full variable domain (missing parts from reference TRBV5-4 and TRBJ1-1): ETGVTQSPTHLIKTRGQQVTLRCSSQSGHNTVSWYQQALGQGPQFIFQYYREEENGRGNFPPRFSGLQFPNYSSELNVNALELDDSALYLCASSSHPDTEAFFGQGTRLTVV.

There are a few counts of this clone. The chain couples TRBV4-2 to TRBJ2-5; TRBD1 matches at 9 bases. Germline lookup yields CDR1 LGHNA and CDR2 YNFKEQ. The length of the CDR3 is 19 residues. V shed 1 base and J 1 base; nucleotides not matched to a gene: 13. This CDR3 reads CASSQVWGQGPEPQETQYF. The CDR3 region has the DNA TGTGCCAGCAGCCAAGTTTGGGGACAGGGTCCCGAACCCCAAGAGACCCAGTACTTC.

For the CDR3, the DNA is TGTGCCAGCAGCTTGACAAGTTCTAACTATGGCTACACCTTC. This codes for CASSLTSSNYGYTF. V gene TRBV5-5 combines with J gene TRBJ1-2; no reliable D call. The CDR3 spans 14 residues. V was shortened by 1 base and J by 0 bases, with 7 bases between the two germline ends. Germline lookup yields CDR1 SGHKS and CDR2 YYEKEE (reference sequence).

On this clone itself: The sample carries other DNA sequences with the same CDR3. This chain uses TRBV19 with TRBJ2-5; D not resolved. Germline V CDR1 and CDR2: LNHDA, SQIVND (reference sequence). Trimming stripped 3 bases from V and 1 base from J, with 6 bases between. The CDR3 consists of 13 residues. CDR3 DNA: TGTGCCAGTAGTATCGACATCCAAGAGACCCAGTACTTC. Translated: CASSIDIQETQYF.

This sequence joins TRBV6-1 and TRBJ2-7, with D perhaps matching TRBD2 (6 bases). The V end was cut by 6 bases, the J end by 0 bases, with 12 bases between. Germline lookup yields CDR1 MNHNS and CDR2 SASEGT. The CDR3 loop spans 14 amino acids. The DNA for the CDR3 is TGTGCCAGCAGAACGGGGAGGTACTCCTACGAGCAGTACTTC. This sequence encodes CASRTGRYSYEQYF.

The V gene is TRBV6-5, the J gene TRBJ2-2, with 10 bases lining up with TRBD2. The CDR3 is made up of 15 amino acids. CDR1 is MNHEY, CDR2 SVGAGI, per germline. V lost 6 bases and J lost 3; bases outside the gene matches: 4. The CDR3 loop is CASRGTSVYTGELFF. The CDR3 region has the DNA TGTGCCAGCAGGGGGACTAGCGTTTACACCGGGGAGCTGTTTTTT.

This clone appeared once. The V call is TRBV11-3, the J call TRBJ2-3, with unresolved D. V dropped 5 bases and J dropped 2 bases, with 14 bases sitting between them. CDR3 size: 15 residues. CDR1 SGHNT and CDR2 YENEEA come from the germline V gene. The CDR3 sequence is CASSLRAAPTDTQYF. The CDR3 coding sequence is TGTGCCAGCAGCCTCCGGGCGGCTCCCACAGATACGCAGTATTTT.

This sequence joins TRBV7-9 and TRBJ2-3; a weak D match, TRBD1 (5 bases). Trimming removed 7 bases from V and 7 bases from J, with 18 bases in between. This CDR3 contains 14 residues. Germline assignment: CDR1 SEHNR and CDR2 FQNEAQ (reference sequence). CDR3 in amino acids: CASKRYSGSNTQYF. The CDR3 DNA sequence: TGTGCCAGCAAACGATACTCAGGGTCAAATACGCAGTATTTT.

CDR3 region: CSAGSYEQYF. CDR3 coding DNA: TGCAGTGCTGGATCCTACGAGCAGTACTTC. The V gene is TRBV20-1, the J gene TRBJ2-7; D unclear. The germline CDR1 and CDR2 sequences are DFQATT and SNEGSKA (reference sequence). Between the trimmed V and J ends, which lost 5 bases and 1 base, there was a span of 3 bases. CDR3 length equals 10 residues.

The chain couples TRBV9 to TRBJ2-5, with a tentative D call TRBD2 (6 bases). This CDR3 is built from 17 residues. Trimming cost V 4 bases and J 2 bases, with 21 bases left between them. The germline gives CDR1 SGDLS, CDR2 YYNGEE. CDR3 sequence reads: CASSPRYLARGQETQYF. The CDR3 region has the DNA TGTGCCAGCAGCCCTCGTTACCTAGCGAGAGGGCAAGAGACCCAGTACTTC.

The chain uses TRBV2 and TRBJ2-7; no reliable D call. Germline V gives CDR1 SNHLY, CDR2 FYNNEI. With 7 bases removed from V and 7 bases from J, the gap between germline ends came to 8 bases. This CDR3 is built from 10 residues. In DNA, the CDR3 is TGTGCCAGCACAACTGGTGAGCAGTACTTC. This translates into CASTTGEQYF.

The chain carries TRBV5-6 and TRBJ1-2, with 8 bases aligning to TRBD1. V lost 4 bases and J lost 6; bases outside the gene matches: 8. In germline, CDR1 is SGHDT, CDR2 YYEEEE. This CDR3 has 14 amino acids. Here the CDR3 reads CASSIGQGGHGYTF. In DNA, the CDR3 is TGTGCCAGCAGCATAGGACAGGGCGGCCATGGCTACACCTTC.

The V and J genes are TRBV14 and TRBJ2-3; D is unclear. Trimming took off 3 bases at V and 0 bases at J, with 4 bases between the two ends. Germline CDR1 and CDR2: SGHDN and FVKESK. This CDR3 region has 13 residues. CDR3 loop: CASSQLSTDTQYF. Here the CDR3 DNA reads TGTGCCAGCAGCCAGCTGAGCACAGATACGCAGTATTTT.

Here the CDR3 reads CASSIRGGNTEAFF. In DNA, the CDR3 is TGTGCCAGTAGTATAAGGGGTGGGAACACTGAAGCTTTCTTT. This rearrangement joins TRBV19 to TRBJ1-1, with D perhaps TRBD1 (5 bases). Germline lookup yields CDR1 LNHDA and CDR2 SQIVND (reference sequence). The CDR3 is made up of 14 amino acids. Trimming removed 2 bases from V and 1 base from J, with 8 bases in between.

The chain has TRBV7-3 and TRBJ2-3; 8 nucleotides agree with TRBD2. From germline, CDR1 is SGHTA and CDR2 FQGTGA. The CDR3 runs to 16 residues. V lost 5 bases, J lost 0 bases, and 7 bases stayed unmatched. This CDR3 is CASSPRGGSSTDTQYF. DNA of the CDR3: TGTGCCAGCAGCCCTCGGGGGGGTTCTAGCACAGATACGCAGTATTTT.

By sample fraction, this clone is large. The V and J genes are TRBV29-1 and TRBJ1-3, with D tentatively TRBD1 (6 bases). Germline V lookup: CDR1 SQVTM, CDR2 ANQGSEA. V dropped 6 bases and J dropped 2 bases, with 17 bases sitting between them. This CDR3 region has 15 residues. As DNA, the CDR3 is TGCAGCGTCGCCCCAGGGGCAGGGACTGGAAACACCATATATTTT. It yields the protein CSVAPGAGTGNTIYF. The full variable domain, with the rest looked up from reference TRBV29-1 and TRBJ1-3, is SAVISQKPSRDICQRGTSLTIQCQVDSQVTMMFWYRQQPGQSLTLIATANQGSEATYESGFVIDKFPISRPNLTFSTLTVSNMSPEDSSIYLCSVAPGAGTGNTIYFGEGSWLTVV.

To note about this clone: Its ends do not fully match the called genes, so a read error is possible. The rearrangement links TRBV7-7 to TRBJ2-2, with TRBD2 identical over 10 bases. Germline CDR1 and CDR2: SSHAT and FNYEAQ (reference sequence). The CDR3 has 16 amino acids. For the CDR3, the DNA is TGTGCTAGCAGCCCCTCACTAGCGGGACGTACCGGGGAGCTGTTTTTT. Translation gives CASSPSLAGRTGELFF.

The chain uses TRBV6-5 and TRBJ2-7; no clear D. Germline V gives CDR1 MNHEY, CDR2 SVGAGI. V lost 4 bases and J 6 bases, leaving 16 bases between the germline ends. This CDR3 spans 14 amino acids. CDR3 in amino acids: CASSSWTGNPEQYF. In DNA form, the CDR3 reads TGTGCCAGCAGTTCATGGACCGGCAACCCCGAGCAGTACTTC.

The gene calls are TRBV30 and TRBJ1-5; possibly TRBD1 for D (5 bases). The V end lost 0 bases, the J end lost 1 base, and 13 bases lay between the germline ends. Germline V lookup: CDR1 GTSNPN, CDR2 SVGIG (reference sequence). CDR3 length: 16 amino acids. The chain's CDR3 is CAWSVGTLTSNQPQHF. The CDR3 coding sequence is TGTGCCTGGAGTGTAGGGACTTTAACAAGCAATCAGCCCCAGCATTTT.

The V and J genes are TRBV5-6 and TRBJ1-2; no firm D call. Looked up from germline, CDR1 is SGHDT and CDR2 is YYEEEE. V lost 1 base to trimming and J lost 4 bases, with 11 bases between them. The CDR3 length is 14 residues. For the CDR3, the DNA is TGTGCCAGCAGCTTGTTGGTCCACAGCTATGGCTACACCTTC. It codes for CASSLLVHSYGYTF.

The chain has TRBV9 and TRBJ2-1; D gene uncertain. The V gene lost 4 bases and the J gene lost 6 bases, with 14 bases spanning the gap. The CDR3 contains 14 residues. Germline CDR1 reads SGDLS; CDR2 reads YYNGEE. The chain's CDR3 is CASSPRGNLNEQFF. CDR3 sequence (DNA): TGTGCCAGCAGCCCCCGTGGGAACCTCAATGAGCAGTTCTTC.

On this clone itself: Other DNA variants within this sample encode the same CDR3. The chain links TRBV7-2 to TRBJ2-5, with D perhaps matching TRBD1 (6 bases). Trimming removed 3 bases from V and 3 bases from J, with 14 bases in between. The germline V gene has CDR1 SGHTA and CDR2 FQGNSA. The CDR3 totals 15 residues. The CDR3 spells CASSFQRGGKETQYF. DNA for the CDR3: TGTGCCAGCAGCTTTCAGCGAGGGGGAAAAGAGACCCAGTACTTC. Full variable domain (missing parts from reference TRBV7-2 and TRBJ2-5): GAGVSQSPSNKVTEKGKDVELRCDPISGHTALYWYRQSLGQGLEFLIYFQGNSAPDKSGLPSDRFSAERTGGSVSTLTIQRTQQEDSAVYLCASSFQRGGKETQYFGPGTRLLVL.

The V call is TRBV19, the J call TRBJ1-3; no clear D gene. The CDR3 has 12 residues. V lost 6 bases to trimming and J lost 0 bases, with 3 bases between them. The germline V gene has CDR1 LNHDA and CDR2 SQIVND (reference sequence). The CDR3 DNA sequence: TGTGCCAGTAGGAGCTCTGGAAACACCATATATTTT. This translates into CASRSSGNTIYF.

The V gene is TRBV19, the J gene TRBJ1-4, with 7 nucleotides matching TRBD1. V was pared by 9 bases and J by 3 bases, with 7 bases of the junction left unmatched. The CDR3 runs to 14 residues. From germline, CDR1 is LNHDA and CDR2 SQIVND (reference sequence). The DNA of the CDR3 is TGTGCCAGCCTCAAGAGGGGGCCTAATGAAAAACTGTTTTTT. Residues: CASLKRGPNEKLFF. Together with reference TRBV19 and TRBJ1-4, the CDR3 gives the full variable domain: DGGITQSPKYLFRKEGQNVTLSCEQNLNHDAMYWYRQDPGQGLRLIYYSQIVNDFQKGDIAEGYSVSREKKESFPLTVTSAQKNPTAFYLCASLKRGPNEKLFFGSGTQLSVL.